These 22 T cell receptor beta chains share one sample of origin, sequenced in a study of post-analysis software for immune sequencing data (dated by TCRdb to about 2015). On the study overall, not on this receptor specifically: Significantly higher frequencies in patients than in controls were found for five or six TRBV segments, including TRBV5-6, TRBV5-1 and TRBV20-1.

These receptors' antigens are unknown. Libraries were made using PCR. The sequencer listed for this sample is Illumina HiSeq 2500. Unique molecular identifiers were incorporated into TCR beta cDNA libraries to reduce PCR and sequencing biases. TCRdb itself trimmed the public reads at Q25 with fastp, ran MiXCR and retained productive beta chains. Identical CDR3 proteins give one entry, which carries the most common genes and DNA. The table for this sample lists hundreds of thousands of distinct CDR3 sequences; under 70% of them were counted only once. The top ten clones comprise 4.6% of the sample. The sample was blood. Receptor source: a girl aged 10 to 17 with multiple sclerosis.

This clonotype occurred once. Written as DNA, the CDR3 is TGCAGTGCTTGGCTGAACACTGAAGCTTTCTTT. Translation gives CSAWLNTEAFF. The chain carries TRBV20-1 and TRBJ1-1; D is undetermined. The CDR3 is 11 amino acids. Germline CDR1 DFQATT, CDR2 SNEGSKA (reference sequence). Trimming left V 5 bases short and J 0 bases short, with 4 bases between.

The rearrangement links TRBV5-1 to TRBJ2-7, with a tentative D call TRBD1 (6 bases). The CDR3 length is 17 residues. Trimming left V 3 bases short and J 0 bases short, with 19 bases between. Per the germline V gene, CDR1 is SGHRS and CDR2 is YFSETQ. The DNA for the CDR3 is TGCGCCAGCAGCTCCCTCCTCCAGGGGAAGGCCTCCTACGAGCAGTACTTC. Protein: CASSSLLQGKASYEQYF.

V is TRBV7-2 and J is TRBJ1-2; unclear D gene. The CDR3 consists of 13 residues. Trimming left V 7 bases short and J 4 bases short, with 13 bases between. Germline loops: CDR1 SGHTA, CDR2 FQGNSA. CDR3 amino acids: CASILPQTYGYTF. The DNA of the CDR3 is TGTGCCAGCATTCTCCCGCAGACCTATGGCTACACCTTC.

The chain recombines TRBV29-1 with TRBJ2-3; the match to TRBD2 covers 10 bases. The CDR3 has 17 residues. From germline, CDR1 is SQVTM and CDR2 ANQGSEA. V lost 3 bases, J lost 0 bases, and 9 bases stayed unmatched. The CDR3 sequence: CSVDGRTSGISTDTQYF. DNA of the CDR3: TGCAGCGTTGACGGACGGACTAGCGGTATAAGCACAGATACGCAGTATTTT.

This clonotype was observed a few times. This sequence joins TRBV6-5 and TRBJ1-2; D unclear. The CDR3 has 11 amino acids. Between the trimmed V and J ends, which lost 8 bases and 7 bases, there was a span of 11 bases. The germline V gene encodes CDR1 MNHEY and CDR2 SVGAGI. The CDR3 bases are TGTGCCAGCCGCGGGAGGGCTGGCTACACCTTC. Protein sequence: CASRGRAGYTF.

The table lists this clonotype with a few counts. The chain couples TRBV5-1 to TRBJ2-1; D not certain. Germline values: CDR1 SGHRS, CDR2 YFSETQ. The CDR3 is 13 amino acids. V gave up 0 bases and J gave up 6 bases, with 7 bases separating them. In DNA, the CDR3 is TGCGCCAGCAGCTTGGAGATTCCCAATGAGCAGTTCTTC. Translation gives CASSLEIPNEQFF.

This clonotype has a single count. This sequence joins TRBV14 and TRBJ2-3, with a possible D match to TRBD2 (5 bases). The CDR3 covers 18 residues. CDR1 SGHDN and CDR2 FVKESK come from the germline V gene. With 4 bases removed from V and 3 bases from J, the gap between germline ends came to 23 bases. The CDR3 here is CASSLLLLAGSRTDTQYF. The CDR3, as DNA: TGTGCCAGCAGCCTCCTCCTCTTGGCGGGTTCTCGGACAGATACGCAGTATTTT.

The V call is TRBV29-1, the J call TRBJ1-2, with D hard to call. Germline V CDR1 and CDR2: SQVTM, ANQGSEA. Trimming stripped 6 bases from V and 0 bases from J, with 8 bases between. The CDR3 sequence is 12 residues long. In nucleotides, the CDR3 is TGCAGCGTCGACTCGGCTAACTATGGCTACACCTTC. Protein sequence: CSVDSANYGYTF. Complete variable domain (other parts from reference TRBV29-1 and TRBJ1-2): SAVISQKPSRDICQRGTSLTIQCQVDSQVTMMFWYRQQPGQSLTLIATANQGSEATYESGFVIDKFPISRPNLTFSTLTVSNMSPEDSSIYLCSVDSANYGYTFGSGTRLTVV.

This chain uses TRBV11-2 with TRBJ2-7, with D hard to call. In germline, CDR1 is SGHAT, CDR2 FQNNGV. Trimming removed 4 bases from V and 5 bases from J, with 12 bases in between. The CDR3 consists of 13 residues. CDR3 residues: CASSYVTNHEQYF. CDR3 in DNA: TGTGCCAGCAGCTATGTAACTAACCACGAGCAGTACTTC.

The V call is TRBV5-1, the J call TRBJ2-5; D is uncertain. The CDR3 length is 14 residues. Trimming left V 3 bases short and J 5 bases short, with 14 bases between. The germline V gene has CDR1 SGHRS and CDR2 YFSETQ. This chain's CDR3 is CASSSEPAQETQYF. In DNA form, the CDR3 reads TGCGCCAGCAGCTCGGAACCAGCTCAGGAGACCCAGTACTTC.

The rearrangement joins TRBV21-1 to TRBJ2-3. TRBV21-1 is noted as a pseudogene. The CDR3 sequence is 16 residues long. CDR3 coding DNA: TGTGCCAGCAGCAAAGCCTTCGCGGGGCGCACAGATACGCAGTATTTT. Translating it yields CASSKAFAGRTDTQYF.

The chain carries TRBV4-1 and TRBJ2-1; 9 bases align to TRBD2. With 3 bases clipped from V and 3 bases from J, the junction kept 6 bases outside the gene matches. CDR1 is MGHRA and CDR2 is YSYEKL in the germline V gene. The CDR3 sequence is 16 residues long. The CDR3 loop is CASSHPGTSRYNEQFF. The CDR3 DNA reads as TGCGCCAGCAGCCATCCCGGGACTAGCCGCTACAATGAGCAGTTCTTC.

This chain connects TRBV13 to TRBJ2-1; 11 nucleotides match TRBD2. V shed 5 bases, J shed 10 bases, and the junction held 10 bases outside the gene matches. Germline lookup yields CDR1 PRHDT and CDR2 FYEKMQ (reference sequence). CDR3 length: 15 residues. CDR3 DNA sequence: TGTGCCAGCAGCGAGGGACTAGCGGACTCCTACGAGCAGTTCTTC. It codes for CASSEGLADSYEQFF.

V and J are TRBV12-3 or TRBV12-4 and TRBJ2-6; TRBD1 might be the D (6 bases). The length of the CDR3 is 15 residues. Trimming removed 6 bases at V and 0 bases at J, with 9 bases between. The CDR3 loop is CASSTGISGANVLTF. The CDR3 coding sequence is TGTGCCAGCAGCACAGGGATCTCTGGGGCCAACGTCCTGACTTTC.

The sample holds a few counts of this clonotype. The rearrangement links TRBV10-3 to TRBJ2-7; no definite D call. Germline lookup yields CDR1 ENHRY and CDR2 SYGVKD. The CDR3 loop spans 12 amino acids. The V and J ends lost 3 bases and 6 bases respectively, with 9 bases between them. CDR3: CAISDVLGEQYF. The CDR3 DNA is TGTGCCATCAGTGATGTTTTGGGCGAGCAGTACTTC.

V is TRBV7-9 and J is TRBJ2-7; 10 bases map to TRBD1. Germline assignment: CDR1 SEHNR and CDR2 FQNEAQ (reference sequence). The CDR3 has 14 amino acids. V lost 7 bases, J lost 6 bases, and 9 bases stayed unmatched. CDR3 sequence: CASIPRQGATEQYF. The CDR3 DNA reads as TGTGCCAGCATCCCAAGACAGGGGGCGACCGAGCAGTACTTC. Full variable domain (rest looked up from reference TRBV7-9 and TRBJ2-7): DTGVSQNPRHKITKRGQNVTFRCDPISEHNRLYWYRQTLGQGPEFLTYFQNEAQLEKSRLLSDRFSAERPKGSFSTLEIQRTEQGDSAMYLCASIPRQGATEQYFGPGTRLTVT.

The DNA of the CDR3 is TGTGCCAGCAGCTTAGAACACAGGGGGCCCCACGAGCAGTACTTC. Translating gives CASSLEHRGPHEQYF. This chain joins TRBV11-3 and TRBJ2-4; 9 bases align to TRBD1. TRBJ2-7 explains the end of the DNA better; the J call may be wrong. The CDR3 runs 15 residues. Germline V lookup: CDR1 SGHNT, CDR2 YENEEA.

The chain links TRBV9 to TRBJ1-5, with D perhaps TRBD1 (6 bases). The CDR3 length is 14 residues. V was pared by 2 bases and J by 6 bases, with 12 bases between. The germline V gene encodes CDR1 SGDLS and CDR2 YYNGEE. The CDR3: CASSVGQTGQPQHF. For the CDR3, the DNA is TGTGCCAGCAGCGTCGGACAGACAGGTCAGCCCCAGCATTTT.

This clonotype turned up a few times. The rearrangement links TRBV29-1 to TRBJ2-3, with a weak D call TRBD1 (5 bases). Trimming removed 5 bases at V and 0 bases at J, with 6 bases between. The CDR3 covers 12 residues. Germline CDR1 and CDR2: SQVTM and ANQGSEA. The CDR3 reads CSVQGSTDTQYF. The CDR3 coding sequence is TGCAGCGTTCAGGGTAGCACAGATACGCAGTATTTT.

This clonotype showed up just once. V usage is TRBV7-2 and J usage is TRBJ2-7; TRBD1 matches 7 bases. The CDR3 sequence is 15 residues long. V shed 6 bases and J 0 bases; nucleotides not matched to a gene: 8. The germline CDR1 and CDR2 sequences are SGHTA and FQGNSA. The CDR3 region has the DNA TGTGCCAGCAGTCGCGACAGGGAGCCCTCCTACGAGCAGTACTTC. Translating gives CASSRDREPSYEQYF.

This clonotype was picked up a small number of times. This sequence joins TRBV15 and TRBJ2-1, with D unclear. The germline CDR1 and CDR2 sequences are LNHNV and YYDKDF (reference sequence). The CDR3 covers 12 residues. V lost 8 bases, J lost 0 bases, and 5 bases lay in between. For the CDR3, the DNA is TGTGCCACCGGCCTCTCCTACAATGAGCAGTTCTTC. This sequence encodes CATGLSYNEQFF.

This clonotype appeared once. CDR3 nucleotide sequence: TGTGCCAGCAGTTTGACAGGGGGGGACCCTGAAGCTTTCTTT. It yields the protein CASSLTGGDPEAFF. The chain uses TRBV12-3 or TRBV12-4 and TRBJ1-1; 9 bases line up with TRBD1. Trimming removed 3 bases from V and 6 bases from J; junction bases left unmatched: 5. This CDR3 region has 14 residues.